This TCR beta chain was observed in a study of cytomegalovirus exposure and HLA in healthy donors. Vbeta (60) and Jbeta (13) primers were used in the PCR. Original methodology: Some 11 million of the about 80 million unique TCR beta chains counted in a later analysis were shared. Produced via immunoSEQ multiplex PCR; TCRdb's table is partial and in-frame only. V, J and clone size are taken as reported in that table, and D and trimming were inferred from the DNA itself. The data contain about 130,000 clones, 70% to 80% of them singletons. In the case of this clone: Its target is unknown.

The germline V gene has CDR1 MGHRA and CDR2 YSYEKL. The junction had 7 bases not matched to a gene; V was cut back by 4 bases and J by 9 bases. The CDR3 is made up of 16 amino acids. Findings of the study overall: TCR beta sequences reportedly predicted the HLA-A and HLA-B alleles of most subjects accurately. Among TCR beta chains, those listed as cytomegalovirus-associated numbered over 150.

What was sequenced was PBMCs. The chain recombines TRBV4-1 with TRBJ2-1; TRBD2 agrees at 15 bases. This clonotype originated in a man aged 40-49 years in good health and CMV-seropositive. DNA of the CDR3: TGCGCCAGCAGCCTGGGACTAGCGGGAGGATGGGGTGAGCAGTTCTTC. Amino acids: CASSLGLAGGWGEQFF.